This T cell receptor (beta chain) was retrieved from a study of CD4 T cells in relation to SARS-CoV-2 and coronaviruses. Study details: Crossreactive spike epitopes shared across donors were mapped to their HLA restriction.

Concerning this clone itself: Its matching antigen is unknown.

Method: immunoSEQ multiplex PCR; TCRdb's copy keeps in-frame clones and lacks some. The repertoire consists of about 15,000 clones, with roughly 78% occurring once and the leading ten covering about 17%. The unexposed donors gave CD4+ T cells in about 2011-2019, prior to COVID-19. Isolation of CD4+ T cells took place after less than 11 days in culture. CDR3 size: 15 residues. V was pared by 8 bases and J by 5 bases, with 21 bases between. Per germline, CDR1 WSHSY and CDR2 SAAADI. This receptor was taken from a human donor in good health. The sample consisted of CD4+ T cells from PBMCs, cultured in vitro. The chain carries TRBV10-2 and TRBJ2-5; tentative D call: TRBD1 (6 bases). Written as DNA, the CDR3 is TGCGCCAGCGGAGACCCCTACAGGGTTAGGGAGACCCAGTACTTC. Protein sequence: CASGDPYRVRETQYF.